This is a list of T cell receptor beta chains from one sample in a study of Ad26.COV2.S vaccination and SARS-CoV-2 variants. The data were produced by immunoSEQ multiplex PCR, yet TCRdb's version contains in-frame clones alone and is incomplete. The sample lists some 480,000 clones; 87% were seen once. Sequencing was performed on peripheral blood, taken in a trial of Ad26.COV2.S vaccine versus placebo. The receptors shown here come from a person aged 18-60 years who received the Ad26.COV2.S COVID-19 vaccine or a placebo. Each CDR3 is given with its conserved first and last residue. The D gene is left open where the match is weak. A clone size is listed for some rows: how often the clone was seen (once, few, many), or a class if it is expanded.

>TRBJ2-6|TRBV21-1|-|-
TGTGCCGGGGTGATTCCGAGGGGGGACTCTGGGGCCAACGTCCTGACTTTC
CAGVIPRGDSGANVLTF
>TRBJ2-1|TRBV7-8|-|-
TGTGCCAGCAGCCACCCCTCGAATGAGCAGTTCTTC
CASSHPSNEQFF
>TRBJ2-1|TRBV10-3|TRBD2|once
TGTGCCATCAGTGGGGGACTAGCGGGAGTGAGTAGCGATGAGCAGTTCTTC
CAISGGLAGVSSDEQFF
>TRBJ2-3|TRBV6-2/TRBV6-3|-|-
TGTGCCAGCAGCCAGAATGTGGATACGCAGTATTTT
CASSQNVDTQYF
>TRBJ2-1|TRBV28|TRBD2|-
TGTGCCAGCTACTCACCCCAAGCGGGGGCACGTTACAATGAGCAGTTCTTC
CASYSPQAGARYNEQFF
>TRBJ2-1|TRBV3-1/TRBV3-2|TRBD1|-
TGTGCCAGCAGCCAGCGAGGGACAGACAATGAGCAGTTCTTC
CASSQRGTDNEQFF
>TRBJ1-2|TRBV5-6|-|-
TGTGCCAGCAGCTTGGGTGCCCGAGGGGACTATGGCTACACCTTC
CASSLGARGDYGYTF
>TRBJ1-2|TRBV5-5|-|-
TGTGCCAGCAGCTTTTCCTTCAGGAACTACGATGGCTACACCTTC
CASSFSFRNYDGYTF
>TRBJ2-1|TRBV7-9|-|-
TGTGCCAGCAGCTTAGTATCAGCCTCCAATGAGCAGTTCTTC
CASSLVSASNEQFF
>TRBJ1-5|TRBV4-3|-|few
TGCGCCAGCAGCCAAGATTGGGTTTCGGATCAGCCCCAGCATTTT
CASSQDWVSDQPQHF
>TRBJ1-4|TRBV28|-|-
TGTGCCAGCAGTTTGGACACGGGCCGAATTAATGAAAAACTGTTTTTT
CASSLDTGRINEKLFF
>TRBJ1-2|TRBV28|-|-
TGTGCCAGCAGTCCCGGGGGGACCGGCTACACCTTC
CASSPGGTGYTF
>TRBJ2-2|TRBV7-9|-|-
TGTGCCAGCAGCAACCCGGGACAACGGACCGGGGAGCTGTTTTTT
CASSNPGQRTGELFF
>TRBJ2-7|TRBV28|-|-
TGTGCCAGCAGTTTCCCTCGGACACGTCTCTCCTACGAGCAGTACTTC
CASSFPRTRLSYEQYF
>TRBJ2-7|TRBV5-6|-|-
TGTGCCAGCAGCTTGAGCAGGGAGGAGTACTTC
CASSLSREEYF
>TRBJ2-7|TRBV7-2|TRBD2|-
TGTGCCAGCAGCTGGACTAGCGGAGATTACTACGAGCAGTACTTC
CASSWTSGDYYEQYF
>TRBJ2-5|TRBV28|TRBD1|-
TGTGCCAGCAGCCCTAAGGGGACAGGGGGTTTTGAGACCCAGTACTTC
CASSPKGTGGFETQYF
>TRBJ1-5|TRBV10-3|-|few
TGTGCCATCAGTGAAGGTAGCAATCAGCCCCAGCATTTT
CAISEGSNQPQHF
>TRBJ1-1|TRBV30|-|-
TGTGCCTGGAGTGTACGCCCCACTGAAGCTTTCTTT
CAWSVRPTEAFF
>TRBJ2-3|TRBV2|TRBD2|-
TGTGCCAGCAGCCCGGGACTAGCAGCCACAGATACGCAGTATTTT
CASSPGLAATDTQYF
>TRBJ1-5|TRBV19|-|-
TGTGCCAGTACGACAGAGATTTATCAGCCCCAGCATTTT
CASTTEIYQPQHF
>TRBJ1-2|TRBV30|-|-
TGTGCCTGGAGTGTCCTTAACTATGGCTACACCTTC
CAWSVLNYGYTF
>TRBJ2-5|TRBV14|-|-
TGTGCCAGCAGCCCCTCCCTTGGGCGGCAAGAGACCCAGTACTTC
CASSPSLGRQETQYF
>TRBJ2-7|TRBV5-1|-|-
TGCGCCAGCAGCGGGACGGACGGATCCTACGAGCAGTACTTC
CASSGTDGSYEQYF
>TRBJ2-1|TRBV7-8|-|once
TGTGCCAGCAGCTCACGCGGGGCTCCGCAGGGGCAGTTCTTC
CASSSRGAPQGQFF
>TRBJ2-3|TRBV18|TRBD1|-
TGTGCCAGCTCACCACCGACAGGGAGCCGCACAGATACGCAGTATTTT
CASSPPTGSRTDTQYF
>TRBJ2-5|TRBV5-1|-|-
TGCGCCAGCAGCCTACGCTCCGGGGGGACCCAGTACTTC
CASSLRSGGTQYF
>TRBJ2-1|TRBV7-9|-|-
TGTGCCAGCCAAAGTCAGGGAGACAATGAGCAGTTCTTC
CASQSQGDNEQFF
>TRBJ2-3|TRBV5-4|-|-
TGTGCCAGCAGCCCGCCGGGCGGGAGCACAGATACGCAGTATTTT
CASSPPGGSTDTQYF
>TRBJ2-6|TRBV11-2|-|few
TGTGCCAGCAGCTTGGGGGGGCTCCGGTCTGGGGCCAACGTCCTGACTTTC
CASSLGGLRSGANVLTF
>TRBJ2-3|TRBV30|TRBD2|-
TGTGCCTGGAGTCCAGTAGCGGGACTAACAGATACGCAGTATTTT
CAWSPVAGLTDTQYF
>TRBJ2-1|TRBV6-1|TRBD2|-
TGTGCCAGCAGTGAATCGGCGTTAAGACTAGCGGGAGCAAATGAGCAGTTCTTC
CASSESALRLAGANEQFF
>TRBJ1-5|TRBV28|-|few
TGTGCCAGCACCCAAACTAATCAGCCCCAGCATTTT
CASTQTNQPQHF
>TRBJ1-5|TRBV6-1|-|-
TGTGCCAGCAGTGAAGCTAGGTCGGGCAATCAGCCCCAGCATTTT
CASSEARSGNQPQHF
>TRBJ2-7|TRBV5-1|-|-
TGCGCCAGCAGCTTGGTAGGCCTAGACGAGCAGTACTTC
CASSLVGLDEQYF
>TRBJ2-3|TRBV5-4|-|once
TGTGCCAGCAGCCGGCCCGGGAACACAGATACGCAGTATTTT
CASSRPGNTDTQYF
>TRBJ1-3|TRBV10-3|TRBD1|-
TGTGCCATCAGGGCTGACAGGGGCTCTGGAAACACCATATATTTT
CAIRADRGSGNTIYF
>TRBJ2-7|TRBV5-6|TRBD2|-
TGTGCCAGCAGCGTAGCGGGAGGGCATTACGAGCAGTACTTC
CASSVAGGHYEQYF
>TRBJ2-7|TRBV5-1|-|few
TGCGCCAGCAGCTTGGGGCGTTCTGGGAACGAGCAGTACTTC
CASSLGRSGNEQYF
>TRBJ1-5|TRBV19|TRBD1|-
TGTGCCAGTAGTGCCGGTTCCGGGACAGGGGTCGGTAGGTATCAGCCCCAGCATTTT
CASSAGSGTGVGRYQPQHF
>TRBJ1-1|TRBV6-5|-|-
TGTGCCAGCGGACAAACGAAGGCCACTGAAGCTTTCTTT
CASGQTKATEAFF